This record concerns one T cell receptor (beta chain) sequence. Its antigen remains unidentified. The data stem from a study of cytomegalovirus exposure and HLA in healthy donors. V lost 0 bases to trimming and J lost 5 bases, with 10 bases between them. The CDR3 totals 14 residues. Per the germline V gene, CDR1 is SNHLY and CDR2 is FYNNEI. The study drew the donors from its roughly 120-subject validation cohort, separate from the roughly 700-subject first cohort. Points from the study as a whole: CMV antigen specificity was confirmed in vitro for a few CMV-associated chains. Cytomegalovirus-associated TCR beta chains were listed, numbering under 200. Per published reports, the classifier diagnosed cytomegalovirus status with high specificity and sensitivity.

Assay: immunoSEQ multiplex PCR; the TCRdb copy retains only in-frame clones and omits some. The table has about 120,000 clones, more than 85% seen once; the top ten hold 4% to 5.5%. Sequenced material: PBMCs. This sequence originates from a man younger than 35 in good health and CMV-seropositive. V is TRBV2 and J is TRBJ2-5; D gene uncertain. The chain's CDR3 is CASSEAANSETQYF. The CDR3 DNA reads TGTGCCAGCAGTGAAGCCGCGAACTCGGAGACCCAGTACTTC.